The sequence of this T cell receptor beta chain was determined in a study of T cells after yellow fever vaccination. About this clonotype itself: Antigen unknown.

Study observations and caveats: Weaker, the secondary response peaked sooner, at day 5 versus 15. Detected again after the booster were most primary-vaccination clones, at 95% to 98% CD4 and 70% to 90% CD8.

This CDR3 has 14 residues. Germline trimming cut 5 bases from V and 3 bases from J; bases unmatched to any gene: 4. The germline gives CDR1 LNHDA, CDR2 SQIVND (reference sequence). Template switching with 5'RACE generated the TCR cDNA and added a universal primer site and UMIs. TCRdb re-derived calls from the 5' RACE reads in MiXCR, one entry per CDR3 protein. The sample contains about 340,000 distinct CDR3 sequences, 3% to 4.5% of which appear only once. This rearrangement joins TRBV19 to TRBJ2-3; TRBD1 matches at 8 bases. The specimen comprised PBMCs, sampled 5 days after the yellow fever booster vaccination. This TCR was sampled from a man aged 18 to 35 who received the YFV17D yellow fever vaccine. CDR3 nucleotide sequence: TGTGCCAGTAGTCCCTGGACAGGGACAGATACGCAGTATTTT. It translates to CASSPWTGTDTQYF.